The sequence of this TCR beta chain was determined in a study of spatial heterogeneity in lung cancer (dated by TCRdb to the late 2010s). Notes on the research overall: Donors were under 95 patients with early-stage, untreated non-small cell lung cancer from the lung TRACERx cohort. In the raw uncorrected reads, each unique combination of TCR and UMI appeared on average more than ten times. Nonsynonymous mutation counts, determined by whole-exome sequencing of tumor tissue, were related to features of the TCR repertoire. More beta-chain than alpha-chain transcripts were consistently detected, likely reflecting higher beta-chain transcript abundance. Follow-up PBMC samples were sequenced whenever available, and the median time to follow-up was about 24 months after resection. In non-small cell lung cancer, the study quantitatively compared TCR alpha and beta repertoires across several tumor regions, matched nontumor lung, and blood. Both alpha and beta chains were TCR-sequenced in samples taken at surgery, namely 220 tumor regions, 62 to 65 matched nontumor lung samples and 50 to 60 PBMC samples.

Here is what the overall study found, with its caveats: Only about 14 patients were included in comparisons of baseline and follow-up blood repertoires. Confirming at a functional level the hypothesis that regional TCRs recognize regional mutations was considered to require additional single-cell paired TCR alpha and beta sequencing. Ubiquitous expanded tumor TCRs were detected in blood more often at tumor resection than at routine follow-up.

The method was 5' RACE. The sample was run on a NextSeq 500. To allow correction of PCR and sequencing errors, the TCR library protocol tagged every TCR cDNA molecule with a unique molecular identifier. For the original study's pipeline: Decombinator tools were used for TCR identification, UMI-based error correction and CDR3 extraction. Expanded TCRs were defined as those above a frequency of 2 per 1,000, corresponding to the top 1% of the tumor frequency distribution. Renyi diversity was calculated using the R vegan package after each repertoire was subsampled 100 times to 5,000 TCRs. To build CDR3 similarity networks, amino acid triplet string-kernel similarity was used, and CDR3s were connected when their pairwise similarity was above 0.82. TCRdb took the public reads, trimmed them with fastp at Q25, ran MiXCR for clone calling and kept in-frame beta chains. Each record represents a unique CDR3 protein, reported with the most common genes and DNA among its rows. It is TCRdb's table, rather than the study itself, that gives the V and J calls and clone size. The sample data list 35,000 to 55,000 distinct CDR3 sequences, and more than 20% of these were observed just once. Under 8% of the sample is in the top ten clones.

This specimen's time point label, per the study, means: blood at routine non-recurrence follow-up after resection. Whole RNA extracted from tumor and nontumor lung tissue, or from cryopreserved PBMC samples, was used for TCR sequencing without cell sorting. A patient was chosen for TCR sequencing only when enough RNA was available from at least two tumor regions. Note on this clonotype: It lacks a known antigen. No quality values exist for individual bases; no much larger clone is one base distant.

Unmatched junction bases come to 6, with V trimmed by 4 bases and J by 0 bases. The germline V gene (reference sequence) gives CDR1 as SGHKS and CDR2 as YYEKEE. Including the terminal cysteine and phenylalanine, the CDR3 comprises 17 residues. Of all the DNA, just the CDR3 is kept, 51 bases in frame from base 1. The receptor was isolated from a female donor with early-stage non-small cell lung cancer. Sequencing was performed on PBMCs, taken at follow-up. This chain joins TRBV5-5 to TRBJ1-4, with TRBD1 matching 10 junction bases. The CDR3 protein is CASSKGQGISTNEKLFF. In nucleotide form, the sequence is TGTGCCAGCAGCAAGGGACAGGGGATTTCAACTAATGAAAAACTGTTTTTT. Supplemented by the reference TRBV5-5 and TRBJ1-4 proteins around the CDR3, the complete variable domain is DAGVTQSPTHLIKTRGQQVTLRCSPISGHKSVSWYQQVLGQGPQFIFQYYEKEERGRGNFPDRFSARQFPNYSSELNVNALLLGDSALYLCASSKGQGISTNEKLFFGSGTQLSVL.